This T cell receptor (beta chain) came from a study of T cells after yellow fever vaccination. General observations from the study: At under 97% for CD4 and about 87% for CD8, most primary-vaccination clones showed up again after the booster. FACS-sorted repertoires might harbor abundant contaminating clonotypes from the bulk population.

Production of TCR cDNA was by 5'RACE template switching, which also added a universal primer site and UMIs. TCRdb passed the 5' RACE reads through MiXCR, listing each CDR3 protein once. The data hold 500,000 to 650,000 distinct CDR3 sequences, with around an eighth observed a single time. This CDR3 has 14 residues. Per germline, CDR1 SGHTA and CDR2 FQGNSA. The trim removed 5 bases at V and 3 bases at J, leaving 5 bases unmatched. To note about this clonotype: The antigen is undetermined.

The TCR sequence derives from a man in his thirties or forties who received the YFV17D yellow fever vaccine. The starting material was PBMCs, obtained on the day of the yellow fever booster vaccination. The chain couples TRBV7-2 to TRBJ2-3; TRBD1 aligns across 7 bases. The CDR3 DNA follows: TGTGCCAGCAGCCCCCGGGACAGAACAGATACGCAGTATTTT. Protein sequence: CASSPRDRTDTQYF.